This TCR beta chain came from a study of T cell repertoires in cytomegalovirus infection. Study as a whole: The authors used CMV epitopes that were HLA-C-restricted (recently identified) and HLA-B-restricted (well studied).

Concerning this clonotype itself: The antigen is undetermined.

Each CDR3 protein is one row after TCRdb ran MiXCR on the reads. The sample contains roughly 860,000 distinct CDR3 sequences, approximately 30% of which appear only once. Study conclusions and caveats: HLA-C-restricted TCR beta clonotypes specific for CMV led the ex vivo response.

This CDR3 comprises 14 residues. CDR1 SGDLS and CDR2 YYNGEE come from the germline V gene. J was trimmed by 3 bases and V by 2 bases; bases with no gene match: 2. This sample comprised cultured CD8+ T cells from PBMCs, obtained from culture after CMV antigen stimulation. This sequence originates from a human donor in good health (CMV status not recorded). Some clones in this sample may be carry-over from other donors' samples. The V call is TRBV9, the J call TRBJ2-3, with 8 bases aligning to TRBD1. The CDR3 coding sequence is TGTGCCAGCAGCGTGACAGGGGCTACAGATACGCAGTATTTT. Translating gives CASSVTGATDTQYF.